The 18 T cell receptor beta chains below all came from one sample that was sequenced in a study of cytomegalovirus exposure and HLA in healthy donors. The PCR made use of 60 Vbeta and 13 Jbeta primers. The data were produced by immunoSEQ multiplex PCR, yet TCRdb's version contains in-frame clones alone and is incomplete. The sample yields about 110,000 clones, around 75% seen once. The material sequenced was PBMCs. The receptors come from a woman in her 30s in good health and CMV-seronegative.

This chain uses TRBV4-2 with TRBJ1-2; D gene ambiguous. Germline V gene data show CDR1 as LGHNA and CDR2 as YNFKEQ. V was cut by 1 base and J by 10 bases, with 10 bases left in between. This CDR3 region has 12 residues. CDR3 coding DNA: TGTGCCAGCAGCCAAGGTACGGGGTTCTACACCTTC. Residues: CASSQGTGFYTF.

The chain joins TRBV7-9 to TRBJ1-1; D is unclear. The CDR3 extends over 12 amino acids. V dropped 1 base and J dropped 6 bases, with 6 bases sitting between them. Per the germline V gene, CDR1 is SEHNR and CDR2 is FQNEAQ (reference sequence). The CDR3 here is CASSLVHAEAFF. CDR3 in DNA: TGTGCCAGCAGCTTAGTACACGCTGAAGCTTTCTTT.

The rearrangement links TRBV5-6 to TRBJ1-1; 10 bases fit TRBD1. The CDR3 has 16 amino acids. Germline loops: CDR1 SGHDT, CDR2 YYEEEE. V lost 5 bases, J lost 0 bases, and 7 bases stayed unmatched. In DNA form, the CDR3 reads TGTGCCAGCAGGATTGACAGGGGGCACATGAACACTGAAGCTTTCTTT. As protein: CASRIDRGHMNTEAFF.

This clone was counted only a few times. As DNA, the CDR3 is TGTGCCAGCAGCGAGGGACTAGAGGGGGCCGGGGAGCTGTTTTTT. Translation gives CASSEGLEGAGELFF. This chain links TRBV6-1 with TRBJ2-2; 8 bases align to TRBD2. The length of the CDR3 is 15 residues. The V gene's germline CDR1 is MNHNS and CDR2 SASEGT. V was clipped by 6 bases and J by 6 bases; unmatched bases: 9.

The CDR3 DNA reads as TGCGCCAGCAGCTTGTTCTCGTCAGTGAACACTGAAGCTTTCTTT. Its protein product is CASSLFSSVNTEAFF. The V gene is TRBV5-1, the J gene TRBJ1-1, with D hard to call. Trimming removed 1 base from V and 0 bases from J, with 10 bases in between. Germline V gene data show CDR1 as SGHRS and CDR2 as YFSETQ. CDR3 length: 15 amino acids. Based on the CDR3 plus reference TRBV5-1 and TRBJ1-1, the full variable domain is KAGVTQTPRYLIKTRGQQVTLSCSPISGHRSVSWYQQTPGQGLQFLFEYFSETQRNKGNFPGRFSGRQFSNSRSEMNVSTLELGDSALYLCASSLFSSVNTEAFFGQGTRLTVV.

The chain has TRBV4-2 and TRBJ2-2, with D unclear. Germline V gives CDR1 LGHNA, CDR2 YNFKEQ. The CDR3 has 12 residues. V was cut by 4 bases and J by 5 bases, with 5 bases left in between. CDR3 region: CASSPETGELFF. CDR3 in DNA: TGTGCCAGCAGCCCCGAGACCGGGGAGCTGTTTTTT.

The rearrangement joins TRBV6-5 to TRBJ2-2; TRBD1 agrees at 9 bases. This CDR3 comprises 13 residues. Losses at the gene ends were 10 bases for V and 4 bases for J; bases not matched to a gene: 4. The germline CDR1 and CDR2 sequences are MNHEY and SVGAGI. In DNA, the CDR3 is TGTGCCACTACGACAGGGGGCACCGGGGAGCTGTTTTTT. As protein: CATTTGGTGELFF.

The chain is built from TRBV27 and TRBJ1-1; the D is unclear. CDR3 size: 14 residues. Germline V gene lookup returns CDR1 MNHEY and CDR2 SMNVEV (reference sequence). V lost 5 bases and J 10 bases, leaving 20 bases between the germline ends. CDR3 region: CASSPLTGVQAAFF. In DNA form, the CDR3 reads TGTGCCAGCAGTCCCCTGACCGGGGTCCAGGCAGCTTTCTTT.

The V gene is TRBV19, the J gene TRBJ1-5; TRBD1 matches at 8 bases. The CDR3 is 14 amino acids. Losses at the gene ends were 2 bases for V and 6 bases for J; bases not matched to a gene: 3. CDR1 LNHDA and CDR2 SQIVND come from the germline V gene (reference sequence). DNA for the CDR3: TGTGCCAGTAGTATAAAACAGGGGGTTCAGCCCCAGCATTTT. This gives the protein CASSIKQGVQPQHF.

The V gene is TRBV29-1, the J gene TRBJ2-7; 7 nucleotides line up with TRBD1. In germline, CDR1 is SQVTM, CDR2 ANQGSEA. The CDR3 length is 16 residues. Trimming at V came to 6 bases and at J to 3 bases, leaving 17 bases not matched to a gene. CDR3 bases: TGCAGCGTCAAGTCTCTCTCGGACAGGTCCCGCTACGAGCAGTACTTC. Its translation: CSVKSLSDRSRYEQYF.

The chain is built from TRBV4-2 and TRBJ2-1; D ambiguous. With 0 bases removed from V and 3 bases from J, the gap between germline ends came to 12 bases. Germline CDR1 reads LGHNA; CDR2 reads YNFKEQ. This CDR3 comprises 16 residues. CDR3 region: CASSQEMSSSYNEQFF. Here the CDR3 DNA reads TGTGCCAGCAGCCAAGAAATGAGTAGCAGCTACAATGAGCAGTTCTTC.

This chain uses TRBV5-6 with TRBJ2-5; D is possibly TRBD2 (5 bases). V was trimmed by 0 bases and J by 4 bases, leaving 16 bases between them. This CDR3 is built from 16 residues. Germline V gives CDR1 SGHDT, CDR2 YYEEEE. The CDR3 here is CASSLDLSGLGETQYF. The CDR3 nucleotides are TGTGCCAGCAGCTTGGATTTATCGGGGTTGGGAGAGACCCAGTACTTC.

The chain recombines TRBV14 with TRBJ1-2, with D uncertain. The germline V gene encodes CDR1 SGHDN and CDR2 FVKESK. CDR3 size: 13 residues. V gave up 0 bases and J gave up 4 bases, with 6 bases separating them. Here the CDR3 reads CASSQDRSYGYTF. The CDR3 region has the DNA TGTGCCAGCAGCCAAGACCGCAGCTATGGCTACACCTTC. Together with reference TRBV14 and TRBJ1-2, the CDR3 gives the full variable domain: EAGVTQFPSHSVIEKGQTVTLRCDPISGHDNLYWYRRVMGKEIKFLLHFVKESKQDESGMPNNRFLAERTGGTYSTLKVQPAELEDSGVYFCASSQDRSYGYTFGSGTRLTVV.

This clone came up a few times. This chain joins TRBV6-1 and TRBJ2-7; TRBD1 aligns across 11 bases. The CDR3 is 15 residues long. Germline V gene data show CDR1 as MNHNS and CDR2 as SASEGT. The junction had 9 bases not matched to a gene; V was cut back by 6 bases and J by 5 bases. CDR3 nucleotide sequence: TGTGCCAGCAGCTCCCCGGGACAGGGGGTCCACGAGCAGTACTTC. This encodes CASSSPGQGVHEQYF.

This clone was picked up a small number of times. The rearrangement uses TRBV5-1 and TRBJ1-1; D uncertain. The CDR3 is 14 amino acids. CDR1 and CDR2 from the germline V gene are SGHRS and YFSETQ. Trimming stripped 4 bases from V and 4 bases from J, with 14 bases between. DNA of the CDR3: TGCGCCAGCAGCCCCTCCCCGGAGGGCACTGAAGCTTTCTTT. Encoded protein: CASSPSPEGTEAFF.

The chain is built from TRBV30 and TRBJ1-5, with unresolved D. The germline V and J ends were trimmed by 2 bases and 2 bases, with 13 bases remaining between them. Germline V gene sequence: CDR1 GTSNPN, CDR2 SVGIG (reference sequence). This CDR3 spans 15 amino acids. CDR3 in DNA: TGTGCCTGGAGTCTGGCGCCCCAGGGCAATCAGCCCCAGCATTTT. It yields the protein CAWSLAPQGNQPQHF.

V and J are TRBV15 and TRBJ1-5; 9 bases are a match to TRBD1. The germline gives CDR1 LNHNV, CDR2 YYDKDF (reference sequence). The CDR3 sequence is 14 residues long. Germline trimming cut 5 bases from V and 7 bases from J; bases unmatched to any gene: 6. CDR3 region: CATSSMDRGQPQHF. The CDR3 DNA reads TGTGCCACCAGCTCTATGGACAGGGGACAGCCCCAGCATTTT.

This clone was observed a single time. This rearrangement joins TRBV5-1 to TRBJ2-6, with TRBD1 identical over 7 bases. The CDR3 loop spans 17 amino acids. Trimming at V came to 2 bases and at J to 2 bases, leaving 7 bases not matched to a gene. Germline V gene lookup returns CDR1 SGHRS and CDR2 YFSETQ. CDR3 in amino acids: CASSLEGAGAGANVLTF. The CDR3, as DNA: TGCGCCAGCAGCTTAGAGGGGGCAGGGGCTGGGGCCAACGTCCTGACTTTC.